Each of the 8 T cell receptor beta chains below was sequenced from the same sample in a study of T cells in Graves' hyperthyroidism and ophthalmopathy. What was amplified from RNA transcripts were TCR beta CDR3 regions. HTBI primers drove first-round RT-PCR of the TCR CDR3. TCRdb reprocessed the multiplex PCR reads via MiXCR and lists one record per CDR3 protein. The sample holds hundreds of thousands of distinct CDR3 sequences, just under 45% seen once. Sequenced: peripheral blood or thyroid tissue (not recorded which). These receptors originate from an adult man with Graves' disease, either hyperthyroidism or ophthalmopathy (not recorded which).

This clonotype appeared a single time. V is TRBV2 and J is TRBJ2-2; D might be TRBD1 (5 bases). Germline CDR1 is SNHLY and CDR2 is FYNNEI. V gave up 2 bases and J gave up 9 bases, with 7 bases separating them. This CDR3 is 12 amino acids long. CDR3 loop: CASSEQGWELFF. The CDR3 DNA sequence: TGTGCCAGCAGTGAACAGGGTTGGGAGCTGTTTTTT.

The J gene is TRBJ1-2, the V gene TRBV9; no clear D gene. Germline values: CDR1 SGDLS, CDR2 YYNGEE. V was cut by 5 bases and J by 5 bases, with 22 bases left in between. The CDR3 runs 16 residues. CDR3: CASSEAVKPGSYGYTF. CDR3 bases: TGTGCCAGCAGTGAAGCAGTAAAACCGGGATCGTATGGCTACACCTTC.

This clonotype appeared a few times. The chain couples TRBV5-1 to TRBJ1-2, with D tentatively TRBD1 (6 bases). CDR3 length equals 15 residues. Germline CDR1 reads SGHRS; CDR2 reads YFSETQ. Trimming took off 0 bases at V and 8 bases at J, with 17 bases between the two ends. The CDR3 region has the DNA TGCGCCAGCAGCTTGGAATGGGGGCAGGCAGGAGGCTACACCTTC. Its translation is CASSLEWGQAGGYTF.

This chain connects TRBV19 to TRBJ1-2; D remains ambiguous. Germline V lookup: CDR1 LNHDA, CDR2 SQIVND (reference sequence). The V gene lost 9 bases and the J gene lost 2 bases, with 13 bases spanning the gap. The length of the CDR3 is 13 residues. The CDR3 DNA follows: TGTGCCAGCCACGAAGACGGGAACTATGGCTACACCTTC. This translates into CASHEDGNYGYTF.

The rearrangement joins TRBV29-1 to TRBJ1-6; D may be TRBD1 (6 bases). The V gene's germline CDR1 is SQVTM and CDR2 ANQGSEA. This CDR3 has 16 residues. Trimming removed 4 bases at V and 7 bases at J, with 20 bases between. The CDR3 bases are TGCAGCGTTGGTTGGGACCGCAGGGACATAAATTCACCCCTCCACTTT. It specifies CSVGWDRRDINSPLHF.

The rearrangement links TRBV7-9 to TRBJ1-6; D remains ambiguous. V gave up 3 bases and J gave up 10 bases, with 10 bases separating them. The CDR3 runs to 13 residues. The V gene's germline CDR1 is SEHNR and CDR2 FQNEAQ (reference sequence). DNA for the CDR3: TGTGCCAGCAGCTTGTCGATCGAGTCACCCCTCCACTTT. Translated, it gives CASSLSIESPLHF. The full variable domain, completed using reference TRBV7-9 and TRBJ1-6, is DTGVSQNPRHKITKRGQNVTFRCDPISEHNRLYWYRQTLGQGPEFLTYFQNEAQLEKSRLLSDRFSAERPKGSFSTLEIQRTEQGDSAMYLCASSLSIESPLHFGNGTRLTVT.

The rearrangement links TRBV29-1 to TRBJ2-3; 12 bases agree with TRBD2. The CDR3 covers 14 residues. V lost 3 bases to trimming and J lost 4 bases; unmatched junction nucleotides: 2. Germline values: CDR1 SQVTM, CDR2 ANQGSEA. DNA for the CDR3: TGCAGCGTTGATGCTAGCGGGAGGGCAGATACGCAGTATTTT. This sequence encodes CSVDASGRADTQYF.

This clonotype was seen repeatedly, ten times or more. CDR3 DNA sequence: TGTGCCAGCAGCTTAGTCCCAGCAACCGGGGAGCTGTTTTTT. Its protein is CASSLVPATGELFF. The J gene is TRBJ2-2, the V gene TRBV7-3; unclear D gene. The CDR3 runs 14 residues. V was cut by 2 bases and J by 5 bases, with 9 bases left in between. Germline values: CDR1 SGHTA, CDR2 FQGTGA.